This T cell receptor beta chain was sequenced during a study of shared clonotypes between healthy human individuals. Study results and caveats: The study's rarefaction showed incomplete sorted-subset sequencing despite large depth. Sampling included only blood; tissue repertoires likely differ.

The input for sorted-subset replicate PCRs was 200 ng DNA, tens of thousands of T cell genomes. TCRdb's table, derived via immunoSEQ multiplex PCR, lists solely in-frame clones and lacks some. The data show about a million clones, approximately 68% seen once. CDR1 is SNHLY, CDR2 FYNNEI, per germline. The CDR3 covers 16 residues. V was pared by 3 bases and J by 3 bases, with 7 bases of the junction left unmatched. As for this clone: What it binds is not known.

The source is a young man in good health. The chain couples TRBV2 to TRBJ2-3; 9 nucleotides match TRBD2. The sequenced sample was memory CD4+ T cells sorted from blood. As to subset: CD45RA-negative fraction. DNA of the CDR3: TGTGCCAGCAGTGACAATCGGCTAGCGGGAACAGATACGCAGTATTTT. Its translation is CASSDNRLAGTDTQYF.